This T cell receptor beta chain derives from a study of blood T cell repertoires in COVID-19. For the study at large: T cells, B-cell-depleted T cells, or PBMCs supplied cDNA or gDNA.

TCRdb's table, derived via immunoSEQ multiplex PCR, lists solely in-frame clones and lacks some. Of 300,000 to 400,000 clones in the sample, 75% to 90% were seen once. CDR1 is SEHNR and CDR2 is FQNEAQ in the germline V gene (reference sequence). V was shortened by 0 bases and J by 3 bases, with 11 bases between the two germline ends. This CDR3 is 15 amino acids long. The specimen was PBMCs or T cells enriched from blood (not recorded which). The rearrangement uses TRBV7-9 and TRBJ1-2; D is undetermined. The receptor was derived from a man younger than 45 who had recovered from COVID-19. The CDR3 region has the DNA TGTGCCAGCAGCTTAGCGTCGCGGGATTACTATGGCTACACCTTC. Its translation is CASSLASRDYYGYTF.